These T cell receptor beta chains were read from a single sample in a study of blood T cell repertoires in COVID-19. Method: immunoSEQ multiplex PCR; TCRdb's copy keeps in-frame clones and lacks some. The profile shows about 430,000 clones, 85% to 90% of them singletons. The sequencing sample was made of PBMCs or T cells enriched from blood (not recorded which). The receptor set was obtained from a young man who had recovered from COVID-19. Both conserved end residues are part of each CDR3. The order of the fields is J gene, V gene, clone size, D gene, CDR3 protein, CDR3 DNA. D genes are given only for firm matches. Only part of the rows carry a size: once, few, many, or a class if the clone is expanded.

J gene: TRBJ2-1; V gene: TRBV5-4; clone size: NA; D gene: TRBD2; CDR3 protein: CASNPTVLAGGSEQFF; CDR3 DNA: TGTGCCAGCAACCCCACAGTACTAGCGGGAGGGAGTGAGCAGTTCTTC
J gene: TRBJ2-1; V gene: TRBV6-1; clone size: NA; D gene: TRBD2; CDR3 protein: CASSEWASGSTNEQFF; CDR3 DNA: TGTGCCAGCAGTGAATGGGCTAGCGGGAGTACCAATGAGCAGTTCTTC
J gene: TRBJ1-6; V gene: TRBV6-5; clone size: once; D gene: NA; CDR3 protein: CASSYSESNSPLHF; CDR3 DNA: TGTGCCAGCAGTTACTCTGAGTCTAATTCACCCCTCCACTTT
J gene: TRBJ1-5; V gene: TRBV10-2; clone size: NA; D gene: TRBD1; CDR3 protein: CASSLGQVNQPQHF; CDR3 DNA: TGCGCCAGCAGTCTGGGACAGGTCAATCAGCCCCAGCATTTT
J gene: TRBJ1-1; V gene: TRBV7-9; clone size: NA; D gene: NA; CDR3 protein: CASSLDPGQGNPEAFF; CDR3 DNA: TGTGCCAGCAGCTTAGATCCTGGGCAGGGAAACCCTGAAGCTTTCTTT
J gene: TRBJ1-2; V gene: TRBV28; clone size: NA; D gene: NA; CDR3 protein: CASSLRIGGGRAYYGYTF; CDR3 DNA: TGTGCCAGCAGTTTAAGGATTGGGGGCGGCAGGGCCTACTATGGCTACACCTTC
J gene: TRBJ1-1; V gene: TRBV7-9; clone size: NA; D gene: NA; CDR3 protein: CASSLEGGLNTEAFF; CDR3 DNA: TGTGCCAGCAGCTTAGAAGGAGGCTTGAACACTGAAGCTTTCTTT
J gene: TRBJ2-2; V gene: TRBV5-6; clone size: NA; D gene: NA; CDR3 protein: CASSFRGAGELFF; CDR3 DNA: TGTGCCAGCAGCTTCCGGGGAGCCGGGGAGCTGTTTTTT
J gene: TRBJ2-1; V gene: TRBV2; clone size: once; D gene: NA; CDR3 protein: CASSLLVSSYNEQFF; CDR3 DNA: TGTGCCAGTTCACTACTAGTTTCGTCTTACAATGAGCAGTTCTTC
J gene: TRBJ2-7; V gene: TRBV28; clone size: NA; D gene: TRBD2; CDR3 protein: CASSTGTSSYEQYF; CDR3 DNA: TGTGCCAGCAGCACCGGGACTAGCTCCTACGAGCAGTACTTC
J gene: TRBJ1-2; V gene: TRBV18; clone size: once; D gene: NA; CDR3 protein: CASSPNTESYGYTF; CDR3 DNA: TGTGCCAGCTCACCCAACACCGAATCCTATGGCTACACCTTC
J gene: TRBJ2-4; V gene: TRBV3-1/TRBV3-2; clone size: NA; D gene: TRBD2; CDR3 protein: CASYHRGGRTKNIQYF; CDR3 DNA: TGTGCCAGCTACCACCGGGGAGGGCGGACCAAAAACATTCAGTACTTC
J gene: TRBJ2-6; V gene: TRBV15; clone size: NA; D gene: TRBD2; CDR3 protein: CATSRSSGSKPGANVLTF; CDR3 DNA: TGTGCCACCAGCAGATCTAGCGGGAGTAAACCCGGGGCCAACGTCCTGACTTTC
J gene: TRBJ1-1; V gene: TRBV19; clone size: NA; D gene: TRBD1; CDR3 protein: CASSTWDSSTEAFF; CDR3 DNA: TGTGCCAGTAGTACCTGGGACAGCTCCACTGAAGCTTTCTTT
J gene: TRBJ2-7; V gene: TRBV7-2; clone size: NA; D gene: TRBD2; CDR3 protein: CASSLLAGAPGEQYF; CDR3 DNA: TGTGCCAGCAGTCTCCTAGCGGGAGCCCCGGGTGAGCAGTACTTC
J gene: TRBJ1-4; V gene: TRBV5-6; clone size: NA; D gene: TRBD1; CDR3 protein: CASSLGTGANEKLFF; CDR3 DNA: TGTGCCAGCAGCTTGGGGACAGGGGCTAATGAAAAACTGTTTTTT
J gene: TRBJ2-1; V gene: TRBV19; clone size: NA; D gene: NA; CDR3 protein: CASSIISSPPNEQFF; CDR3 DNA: TGTGCCAGTAGTATTATCTCTAGCCCGCCCAATGAGCAGTTCTTC
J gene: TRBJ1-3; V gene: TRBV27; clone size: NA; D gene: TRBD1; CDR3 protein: CASSAGGPGNTIYF; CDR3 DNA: TGTGCCAGCAGCGCAGGGGGCCCTGGAAACACCATATATTTT
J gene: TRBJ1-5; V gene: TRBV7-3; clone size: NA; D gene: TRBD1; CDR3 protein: CASSFWDSLNQPQHF; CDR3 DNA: TGTGCCAGCAGCTTTTGGGACAGCCTAAATCAGCCCCAGCATTTT
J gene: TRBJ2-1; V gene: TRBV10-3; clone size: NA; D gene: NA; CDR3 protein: CAISESEYNEQFF; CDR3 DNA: TGTGCCATCAGTGAGTCGGAGTACAATGAGCAGTTCTTC
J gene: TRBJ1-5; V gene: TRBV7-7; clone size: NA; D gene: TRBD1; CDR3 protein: CASSPRTGFYQPQHF; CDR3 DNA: TGTGCTAGCAGCCCTCGGACAGGGTTTTACCAGCCCCAGCATTTT
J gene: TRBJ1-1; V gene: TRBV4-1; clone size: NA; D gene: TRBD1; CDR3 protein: CASSQESDRGQRAFF; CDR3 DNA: TGCGCCAGCAGCCAAGAAAGTGACAGGGGGCAGAGAGCTTTCTTT
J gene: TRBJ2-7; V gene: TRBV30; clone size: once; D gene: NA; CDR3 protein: CAWSLGPSYHEQYF; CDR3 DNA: TGTGCCTGGAGTCTGGGGCCCTCCTACCACGAGCAGTACTTC